This T cell receptor (beta chain) was recovered during a study of cytomegalovirus exposure and HLA in healthy donors. This clone has only a few counts. What it recognizes is unknown. Primers included in the PCR were 60 Vbeta and 13 Jbeta primers. Sequenced by immunoSEQ multiplex PCR; TCRdb stores in-frame clones only, minus some. The sample includes 150,000 to 250,000 clones, roughly 85% of them seen just once. Germline V CDR1 and CDR2: MGHRA, YSYEKL. The CDR3 spans 16 residues. V was pared by 0 bases and J by 3 bases, with 5 bases of the junction left unmatched. Study-level findings and limits: Solely CMV serostatus was available to characterize immune exposure.

When sampled, the donors appeared nominally healthy, though they likely had unrecorded immune exposures. This rearrangement joins TRBV4-1 to TRBJ1-1, with TRBD1 matching over 9 bases. The clonotype was recovered from a woman in her forties or fifties in good health and CMV-seronegative. Material for sequencing was PBMCs. CDR3 nucleotide sequence: TGCGCCAGCAGCCAAGAGGGGACAGGGTTGTACACTGAAGCTTTCTTT. Amino acids: CASSQEGTGLYTEAFF.